A selection of T cell receptor beta chains follows, all from one sample in a study of a mutant IDH1 vaccine in newly diagnosed glioma. Their antigens remain unidentified. Clones were sequenced by immunoSEQ multiplex PCR, and TCRdb holds only the in-frame ones, with some missing. The sample holds roughly 74,000 clones, about 82% seen once. The material was PBMCs, obtained from a glioma patient whose treatment included an IDH1 peptide vaccine. The source of these receptors is a man under 40 with glioma. Some clones in this sample may be carry-over from other donors' samples. Each CDR3 is given with its conserved first and last residue. Each record gives: clone size, V gene, D gene, J gene, CDR3 DNA, CDR3 protein. The D gene is left open where the match is weak. Clone size, where shown, is once, few, many, or a class for clones that have expanded.

size: once; V: TRBV2; D: TRBD2; J: TRBJ2-3; DNA: TGTGCCAGCAGCCGACGCACTAGCGGCACAGATACGCAGTATTTT; CDR3: CASSRRTSGTDTQYF
size: .; V: TRBV29-1; D: TRBD2; J: TRBJ2-2; DNA: TGCAGCGCGGGACTAGCAGTGAACACCGGGGAGCTGTTTTTT; CDR3: CSAGLAVNTGELFF
size: .; V: TRBV5-8; D: .; J: TRBJ2-7; DNA: TGTGCCAGCAGCCAAACCCCGGGGGCCCCCGAGTACTTC; CDR3: CASSQTPGAPEYF
size: .; V: TRBV5-1; D: TRBD1; J: TRBJ1-1; DNA: TGCGCCAGCAGCTTGGTCCCCGGGACAGGGGAAGGGGGCACTGAAGCTTTCTTT; CDR3: CASSLVPGTGEGGTEAFF
size: .; V: TRBV2; D: TRBD1; J: TRBJ1-1; DNA: TGTGCCAGCAATGAGGACAGGGGCACTGAAGCTTTCTTT; CDR3: CASNEDRGTEAFF
size: few; V: TRBV11-1; D: TRBD1; J: TRBJ2-5; DNA: TGTGCCAGCAGCCGCGGACAGGGGCGGGAGACCCAGTACTTC; CDR3: CASSRGQGRETQYF
size: .; V: TRBV19; D: .; J: TRBJ2-2; DNA: TGTGCCAGTAGTAAGGGAGTTTCGGAGCTGTTTTTT; CDR3: CASSKGVSELFF
size: .; V: TRBV6-1; D: .; J: TRBJ2-5; DNA: TGTGCCAGCAGTGAAGGTCCTACTAGCCAAGAGACCCAGTACTTC; CDR3: CASSEGPTSQETQYF
size: few; V: TRBV5-4; D: .; J: TRBJ2-4; DNA: TGTGCCAGCAGCACACAGTTAGCCAAAAACATTCAGTACTTC; CDR3: CASSTQLAKNIQYF
size: .; V: TRBV5-8; D: .; J: TRBJ1-5; DNA: TGTGCCAGCAGCTTGGGGGGGTTTCAGCCCCAGCATTTT; CDR3: CASSLGGFQPQHF
size: .; V: TRBV13; D: .; J: TRBJ1-2; DNA: TGTGCCAGCAGCTTAGGGCATGTGGGGCTAAGGGGCTACACCTTC; CDR3: CASSLGHVGLRGYTF
size: .; V: TRBV6-6; D: .; J: TRBJ2-1; DNA: TGTGCCAGCAGTAATCGGGCCTCTTCGTCGGGCAATGAGCAGTTCTTC; CDR3: CASSNRASSSGNEQFF
size: .; V: TRBV27; D: .; J: TRBJ1-5; DNA: TGTGCCAGCAGTCCAGTTTCACCGTTTAGCAATCAGCCCCAGCATTTT; CDR3: CASSPVSPFSNQPQHF
size: .; V: TRBV6-1; D: .; J: TRBJ1-6; DNA: TGTGCCAGCAGTGTGGCAGGGAGGAATTCACCCCTCCACTTT; CDR3: CASSVAGRNSPLHF
size: .; V: TRBV5-4; D: TRBD2; J: TRBJ2-5; DNA: TGTGCCAGCAGCTTGGCCCGGGGGGGAGCGAGACAAGAGACCCAGTACTTC; CDR3: CASSLARGGARQETQYF
size: .; V: TRBV7-9; D: .; J: TRBJ2-7; DNA: TGTGCCAGCAGCCCGAGCATAGGATCCTACGAGCAGTACTTC; CDR3: CASSPSIGSYEQYF
size: .; V: TRBV6-4; D: .; J: TRBJ1-2; DNA: TGTGCCAGCCCCTGGGCTTTTGGCTATGGCTACACCTTC; CDR3: CASPWAFGYGYTF
size: .; V: TRBV5-1; D: .; J: TRBJ1-1; DNA: TGCGCCAGCAGCTCGGGCAGGGAATGGAACACTGAAGCTTTCTTT; CDR3: CASSSGREWNTEAFF
size: .; V: TRBV7-9; D: TRBD2; J: TRBJ2-3; DNA: TGTGCCAGCAGCTTACTAGCGGGAGGGGGAGATACGCAGTATTTT; CDR3: CASSLLAGGGDTQYF